Included here is one TCR beta chain sequence, with context. CDR3 length: 13 residues. In germline, CDR1 is SGDLS, CDR2 YYNGEE. Trimming pared 3 bases from V and 10 bases from J, leaving 14 bases between. In the authors' workflow: The authors estimated nucleated cell counts from reference gene primer amplification. Assay used: immunoSEQ multiplex PCR; TCRdb lists only in-frame clones, some missing. Clone size and V and J calls were adopted from that table, with D and trimming inferred from the DNA. The repertoire holds approximately 15,000 clones, with 65% to 85% as singletons. The data stem from a study of blood T cell repertoires in COVID-19. Study context: COVID-19 samples from acute and convalescent phases originated in the United States, Italy and Spain. Nucleic acid was either cDNA or gDNA, and it came from T cells, B-cell-depleted T cells, or PBMCs.

The sample consisted of peripheral blood. This TCR derives from a human donor in a cohort sampled during active COVID-19. V gene TRBV9 combines with J gene TRBJ2-1; tentatively, D is TRBD1 (5 bases). The CDR3 region is CASSEGAFNEQFF. The CDR3 nucleotides read TGTGCCAGCAGCGAAGGGGCGTTTAACGAGCAGTTCTTC.